The present entry profiles one TCR beta chain with its context. This entry comes from a study of beta chain features in type 1 diabetes. V dropped 5 bases and J dropped 4; count of bases not matched to a gene: 5. CDR1 and CDR2 from the germline V gene are SGHNT and YYREEE (reference sequence). CDR3 size: 13 residues. All of the isolated RNA was reverse transcribed, so expressed TCRB transcripts were sequenced. The protocol was immunoSEQ multiplex PCR, while the TCRdb copy is restricted to in-frame clones and leaves out a portion. The sample has roughly 400,000 clones, more than 12% seen once. The TCR comes from a woman under 30 in good health. The rearrangement links TRBV5-4 to TRBJ2-7; 8 bases are a match to TRBD1. The sequenced material came from naive CD4+ T cells from blood. The CDR3 reads CASSNGQGYEQYF. CDR3 DNA: TGTGCCAGCAGTAACGGACAGGGTTACGAGCAGTACTTC.